A single sample gave rise to the 7 T cell receptor beta chains below, sequenced in a study of blood T cell repertoires in COVID-19. Generated by immunoSEQ multiplex PCR, the TCRdb table keeps only in-frame clones and is missing some. The sample has approximately 76,000 clones, around 88% seen once. The sequencing sample was made of peripheral blood. These receptors came from a man aged 25 to 40 with acute or convalescent COVID-19.

This sequence joins TRBV6-5 and TRBJ1-1; TRBD1 is a possible D gene (5 bases). CDR1 and CDR2 (germline): MNHEY, SVGAGI. Trimming shortened V by 6 bases and J by 1 base, and 9 bases separated the two germline ends. The length of the CDR3 is 13 residues. CDR3 bases: TGTGCCAGCAGAATCGACAGGAACACTGAAGCTTTCTTT. Amino acid sequence: CASRIDRNTEAFF.

The chain employs TRBV7-9 and TRBJ2-7; 7 nucleotides agree with TRBD2. J was trimmed by 7 bases and V by 1 base; bases with no gene match: 7. Germline-derived CDR1 and CDR2 are SEHNR and FQNEAQ (reference sequence). The CDR3 runs to 14 residues. DNA of the CDR3: TGTGCCAGCAGCTTAGGTCGGGGGGAGTGGGAGCAGTACTTC. Translation: CASSLGRGEWEQYF. The full variable domain, its missing parts supplied by reference TRBV7-9 and TRBJ2-7, is DTGVSQNPRHKITKRGQNVTFRCDPISEHNRLYWYRQTLGQGPEFLTYFQNEAQLEKSRLLSDRFSAERPKGSFSTLEIQRTEQGDSAMYLCASSLGRGEWEQYFGPGTRLTVT.

The gene calls are TRBV30 and TRBJ1-3, with 8 bases fitting TRBD1. The CDR3 covers 14 residues. With V trimmed by 2 bases and J by 2 bases, 2 bases remained unmatched. Germline V gene sequence: CDR1 GTSNPN, CDR2 SVGIG (reference sequence). CDR3 sequence (DNA): TGTGCCTGGAGTCAACAGGGGGCTGGAAACACCATATATTTT. Translating gives CAWSQQGAGNTIYF.

The chain carries TRBV4-1 and TRBJ1-1; no definite D call. The CDR3 consists of 15 residues. V lost 7 bases to trimming and J lost 0 bases, with 15 bases between them. Germline V gene data show CDR1 as MGHRA and CDR2 as YSYEKL. The DNA of the CDR3 is TGCGCCAGCATGGGTGGGCCCCTCTTGAACACTGAAGCTTTCTTT. This gives the protein CASMGGPLLNTEAFF.

This chain connects TRBV19 to TRBJ1-1, with TRBD1 matching 7 bases. V was pared by 6 bases and J by 1 base, with 8 bases of the junction left unmatched. Germline lookup yields CDR1 LNHDA and CDR2 SQIVND (reference sequence). CDR3 length equals 15 residues. For the CDR3, the DNA is TGTGCCAGTAGCCCATTCAGGGGGGCGAACACTGAAGCTTTCTTT. It specifies CASSPFRGANTEAFF.

The chain joins TRBV12-3 or TRBV12-4 to TRBJ1-5, with D unclear. This CDR3 comprises 11 residues. Between the trimmed V and J ends, which lost 5 bases and 10 bases, there was a span of 9 bases. The CDR3 coding sequence is TGTGCCAGCAGTGGCCTCTCCCCCCAGCATTTT. This codes for CASSGLSPQHF.

This rearrangement joins TRBV27 to TRBJ2-1, with a weak D call TRBD2 (6 bases). Germline V gene lookup returns CDR1 MNHEY and CDR2 SMNVEV (reference sequence). The V end was cut by 6 bases, the J end by 4 bases, with 22 bases between. This CDR3 contains 17 residues. As DNA, the CDR3 is TGTGCCAGCAGGGTTTTAGGGAGGACCCCTGGGTACAATGAGCAGTTCTTC. This codes for CASRVLGRTPGYNEQFF.